Each of the 9 T cell receptor beta chains below was sequenced from the same sample in a study of T-cell memory formation after mild COVID-19. Using its own MiXCR run on the 5' RACE reads, TCRdb lists one record per CDR3 protein. The table lists fewer than 600,000 distinct CDR3 sequences, roughly 22% of them singletons. Material: PBMCs or a T cell subset sorted from them (not recorded which). These TCRs come from an adult woman who had mild COVID-19 (a few samples of this study predate the infection). Cell type and time point are not known.

The rearrangement uses TRBV10-3 and TRBJ2-5, with 7 bases fitting TRBD2. The CDR3 is made up of 13 amino acids. Germline CDR1 ENHRY, CDR2 SYGVKD. The junction had 6 bases not matched to a gene; V was cut back by 6 bases and J by 5 bases. This CDR3 is CAISPGGEETQYF. The CDR3 nucleotides are TGTGCCATCAGCCCGGGAGGAGAGGAGACCCAGTACTTC.

A few counts support this clonotype. The chain links TRBV12-3 or TRBV12-4 to TRBJ1-5; D gene ambiguous. V was shortened by 7 bases and J by 2 bases, with 6 bases between the two germline ends. CDR3 length equals 12 residues. The DNA of the CDR3 is TGTGCCAGCACCTTAGGCAATCAGCCCCAGCATTTT. Translation: CASTLGNQPQHF.

This clonotype occurred a few times. This chain connects TRBV25-1 to TRBJ1-1; D possibly corresponds to TRBD1 (5 bases). This CDR3 comprises 11 residues. Trimming took off 4 bases at V and 10 bases at J, with 10 bases between the two ends. Germline CDR1 is MGHDK and CDR2 is SYGVNS. The CDR3 nucleotides read TGTGCCAGCAGTGTAACAGGACGAGCTTTCTTT. Protein sequence: CASSVTGRAFF.

This clonotype was counted many times. The CDR3 nucleotides are TGTGCCATCAGCCGCGGACAGACCTGGGAGCAATATGGCTACACCTTC. Translated: CAISRGQTWEQYGYTF. The chain carries TRBV10-3 and TRBJ1-2; tentatively, D is TRBD1 (6 bases). V lost 6 bases to trimming and J lost 5 bases, with 22 bases between them. Germline V gene data show CDR1 as ENHRY and CDR2 as SYGVKD. This CDR3 spans 16 amino acids.

In this sample, this clonotype turned up a few times. The V gene is TRBV7-2, the J gene TRBJ2-5; either TRBD1 or TRBD2 may supply D (5 bases each). V lost 4 bases and J lost 5, with 14 bases in between. CDR1 and CDR2 (germline): SGHTA, FQGNSA. CDR3 length: 14 amino acids. The CDR3 protein is CASSSPGWGETQYF. For the CDR3, the DNA is TGTGCCAGCAGCTCCCCAGGGTGGGGGGAGACCCAGTACTTC.

There are a few counts of this clonotype. The V and J genes are TRBV5-6 and TRBJ2-1, with a weak D call TRBD2 (5 bases). V shed 4 bases and J shed 9 bases, with 17 bases lying between them. The germline V gene encodes CDR1 SGHDT and CDR2 YYEEEE. CDR3 length: 14 residues. CDR3: CASSGERVLGEQFF. For the CDR3, the DNA is TGTGCCAGCAGCGGAGAGAGGGTATTGGGTGAGCAGTTCTTC. The full variable domain, its missing parts supplied by reference TRBV5-6 and TRBJ2-1, is DAGVTQSPTHLIKTRGQQVTLRCSPKSGHDTVSWYQQALGQGPQFIFQYYEEEERQRGNFPDRFSGHQFPNYSSELNVNALLLGDSALYLCASSGERVLGEQFFGPGTRLTVL.

This clonotype occurred a few times. This CDR3 reads CASSIGTSGTDTQYF. As DNA, the CDR3 is TGTGCCAGCAGTATCGGGACTAGCGGGACAGATACGCAGTATTTT. V is TRBV12-3 or TRBV12-4 and J is TRBJ2-3; 12 bases are a match to TRBD2. The CDR3 is 15 amino acids. The V and J ends lost 5 bases and 3 bases, in that order; junction bases with no gene match: 3.

In its sample, this clonotype was seen a few times. The genes are TRBV5-1 and TRBJ1-1; TRBD1 aligns across 8 bases. Germline lookup yields CDR1 SGHRS and CDR2 YFSETQ. Unmatched junction bases numbered 10, after V lost 3 bases and J lost 0 bases. This CDR3 comprises 17 residues. The CDR3 is CASSSPGQGIMNTEAFF. The CDR3 coding sequence is TGCGCCAGCAGCTCGCCCGGACAGGGAATTATGAACACTGAAGCTTTCTTT.

This rearrangement joins TRBV9 to TRBJ2-2; D is ambiguous. Trimming cost V 3 bases and J 3 bases, with 9 bases left between them. Per the germline V gene, CDR1 is SGDLS and CDR2 is YYNGEE. The CDR3 length is 14 residues. CDR3 DNA sequence: TGTGCCAGCAGCGCTCACTTGCACACCGGGGAGCTGTTTTTT. Translating it yields CASSAHLHTGELFF.